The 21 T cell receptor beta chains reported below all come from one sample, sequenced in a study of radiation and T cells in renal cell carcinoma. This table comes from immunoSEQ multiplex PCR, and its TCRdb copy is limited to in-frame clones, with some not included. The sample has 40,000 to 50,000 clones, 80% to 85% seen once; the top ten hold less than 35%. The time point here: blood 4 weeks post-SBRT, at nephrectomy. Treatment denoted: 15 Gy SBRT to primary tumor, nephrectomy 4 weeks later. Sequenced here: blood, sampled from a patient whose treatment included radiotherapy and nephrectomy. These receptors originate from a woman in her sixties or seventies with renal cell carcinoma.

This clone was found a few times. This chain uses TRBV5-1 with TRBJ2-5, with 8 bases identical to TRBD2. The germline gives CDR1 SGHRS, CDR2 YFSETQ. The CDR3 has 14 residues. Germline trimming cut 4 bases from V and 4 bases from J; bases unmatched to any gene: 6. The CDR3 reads CASSQTSEAETQYF. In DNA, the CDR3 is TGCGCCAGCAGCCAGACTAGCGAAGCAGAGACCCAGTACTTC.

The CDR3 DNA sequence: TGTGCCAGCAGCGTAGGGGTGGGGCCTAGCGGGGGGTCGCAAGAGACCCAGTACTTC. It translates to CASSVGVGPSGGSQETQYF. The V call is TRBV9, the J call TRBJ2-5; 11 bases line up with TRBD2. Germline V CDR1 and CDR2: SGDLS, YYNGEE. Germline trimming cut 0 bases from V and 2 bases from J; bases unmatched to any gene: 12. CDR3 length: 19 amino acids. Full variable domain (rest looked up from reference TRBV9 and TRBJ2-5): DSGVTQTPKHLITATGQRVTLRCSPRSGDLSVYWYQQSLDQGLQFLIQYYNGEERAKGNILERFSAQQFPDLHSELNLSSLELGDSALYFCASSVGVGPSGGSQETQYFGPGTRLLVL.

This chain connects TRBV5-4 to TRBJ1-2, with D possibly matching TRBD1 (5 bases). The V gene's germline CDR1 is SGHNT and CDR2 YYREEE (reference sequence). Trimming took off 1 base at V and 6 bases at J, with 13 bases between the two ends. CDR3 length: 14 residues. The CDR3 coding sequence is TGTGCCAGCAGCTTGAAAGGGAAAGGGGATGGCTACACCTTC. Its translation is CASSLKGKGDGYTF.

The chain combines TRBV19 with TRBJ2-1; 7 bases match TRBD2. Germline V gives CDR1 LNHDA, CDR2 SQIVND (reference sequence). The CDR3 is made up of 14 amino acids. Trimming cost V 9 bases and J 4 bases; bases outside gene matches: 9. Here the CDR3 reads CASGTGGLYNEQFF. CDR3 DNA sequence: TGTGCCAGCGGCACGGGGGGACTATACAATGAGCAGTTCTTC.

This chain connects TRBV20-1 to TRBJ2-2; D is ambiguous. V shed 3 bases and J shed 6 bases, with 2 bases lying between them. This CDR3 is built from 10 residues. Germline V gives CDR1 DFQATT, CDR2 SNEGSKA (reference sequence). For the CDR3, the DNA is TGCAGTGCTAGGCCCGGGGAGCTGTTTTTT. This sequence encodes CSARPGELFF.

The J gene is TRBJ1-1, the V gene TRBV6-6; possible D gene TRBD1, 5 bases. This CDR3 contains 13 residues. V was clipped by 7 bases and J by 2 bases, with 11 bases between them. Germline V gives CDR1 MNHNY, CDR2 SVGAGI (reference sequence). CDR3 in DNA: TGTGCCAGCATCATGGGGGGAAACACTGAAGCTTTCTTT. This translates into CASIMGGNTEAFF.

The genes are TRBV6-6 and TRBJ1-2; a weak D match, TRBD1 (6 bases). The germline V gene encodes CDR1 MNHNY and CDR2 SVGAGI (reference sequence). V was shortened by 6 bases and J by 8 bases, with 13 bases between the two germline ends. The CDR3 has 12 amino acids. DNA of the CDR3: TGTGCCAGCAGCGATTTTAGGGGGGGCTACACCTTC. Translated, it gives CASSDFRGGYTF.

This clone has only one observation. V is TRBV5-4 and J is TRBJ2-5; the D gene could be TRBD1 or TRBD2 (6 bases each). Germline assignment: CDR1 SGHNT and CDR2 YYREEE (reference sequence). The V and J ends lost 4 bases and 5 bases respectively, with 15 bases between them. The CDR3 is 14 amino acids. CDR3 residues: CASSNKGGRETQYF. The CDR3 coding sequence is TGTGCCAGCAGCAATAAGGGGGGACGGGAGACCCAGTACTTC.

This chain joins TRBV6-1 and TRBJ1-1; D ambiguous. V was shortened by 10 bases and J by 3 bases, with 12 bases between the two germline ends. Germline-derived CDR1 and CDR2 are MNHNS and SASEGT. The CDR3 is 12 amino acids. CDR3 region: CATWPGYTEAFF. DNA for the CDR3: TGTGCCACATGGCCGGGGTACACTGAAGCTTTCTTT.

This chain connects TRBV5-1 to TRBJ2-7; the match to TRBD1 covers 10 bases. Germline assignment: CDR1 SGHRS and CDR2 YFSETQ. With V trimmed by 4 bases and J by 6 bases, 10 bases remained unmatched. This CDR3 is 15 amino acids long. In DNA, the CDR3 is TGCGCCAGCAGCCAACCCACCGGGACAGGGGTCGAGCAGTACTTC. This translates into CASSQPTGTGVEQYF. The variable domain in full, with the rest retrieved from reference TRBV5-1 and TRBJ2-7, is KAGVTQTPRYLIKTRGQQVTLSCSPISGHRSVSWYQQTPGQGLQFLFEYFSETQRNKGNFPGRFSGRQFSNSRSEMNVSTLELGDSALYLCASSQPTGTGVEQYFGPGTRLTVT.

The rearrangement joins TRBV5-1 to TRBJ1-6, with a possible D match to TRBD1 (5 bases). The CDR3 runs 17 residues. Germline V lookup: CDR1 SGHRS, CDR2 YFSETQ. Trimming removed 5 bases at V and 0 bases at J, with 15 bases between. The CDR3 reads CASSPDGGFSYNSPLHF. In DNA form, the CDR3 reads TGCGCCAGCAGTCCAGACGGGGGATTCTCCTATAATTCACCCCTCCACTTT.

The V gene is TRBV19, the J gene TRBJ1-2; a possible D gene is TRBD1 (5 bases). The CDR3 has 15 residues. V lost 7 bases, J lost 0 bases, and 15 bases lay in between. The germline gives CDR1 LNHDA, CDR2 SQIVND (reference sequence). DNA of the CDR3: TGTGCCAGTACTAAGGGACTTGGGGCTAACTATGGCTACACCTTC. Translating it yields CASTKGLGANYGYTF.

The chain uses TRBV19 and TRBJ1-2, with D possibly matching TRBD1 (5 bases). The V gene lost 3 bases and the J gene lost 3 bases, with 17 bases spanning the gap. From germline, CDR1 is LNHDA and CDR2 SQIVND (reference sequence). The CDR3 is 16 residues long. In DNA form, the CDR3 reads TGTGCCAGTAGTATCTCAGAAGGGACCGGCCACTATGGCTACACCTTC. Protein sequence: CASSISEGTGHYGYTF. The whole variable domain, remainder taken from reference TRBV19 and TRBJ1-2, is DGGITQSPKYLFRKEGQNVTLSCEQNLNHDAMYWYRQDPGQGLRLIYYSQIVNDFQKGDIAEGYSVSREKKESFPLTVTSAQKNPTAFYLCASSISEGTGHYGYTFGSGTRLTVV.

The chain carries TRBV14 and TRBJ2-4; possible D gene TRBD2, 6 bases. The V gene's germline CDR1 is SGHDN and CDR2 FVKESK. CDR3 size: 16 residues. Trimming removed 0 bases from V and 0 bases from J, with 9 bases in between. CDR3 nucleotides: TGTGCCAGCAGCCAAGAAGGAGGGCTAGCCAAAAACATTCAGTACTTC. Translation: CASSQEGGLAKNIQYF.

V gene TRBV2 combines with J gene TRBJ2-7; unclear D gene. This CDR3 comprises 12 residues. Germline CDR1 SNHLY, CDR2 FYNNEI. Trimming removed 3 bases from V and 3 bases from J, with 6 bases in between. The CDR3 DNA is TGTGCCAGCAGTGAGTCTTTCTACGAGCAGTACTTC. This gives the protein CASSESFYEQYF.

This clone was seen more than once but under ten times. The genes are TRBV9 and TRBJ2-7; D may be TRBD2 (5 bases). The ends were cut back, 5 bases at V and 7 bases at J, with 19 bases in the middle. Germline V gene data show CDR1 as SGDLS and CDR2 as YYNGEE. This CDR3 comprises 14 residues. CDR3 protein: CASSDSGGLGEQYF. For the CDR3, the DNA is TGTGCCAGCAGTGATTCCGGCGGGTTGGGTGAGCAGTACTTC.

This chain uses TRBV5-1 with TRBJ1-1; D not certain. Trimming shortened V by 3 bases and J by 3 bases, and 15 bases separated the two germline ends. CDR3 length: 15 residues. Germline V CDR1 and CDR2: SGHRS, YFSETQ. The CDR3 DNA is TGCGCCAGCAGCTACGCCCGGATTAGGGACACTGAAGCTTTCTTT. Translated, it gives CASSYARIRDTEAFF. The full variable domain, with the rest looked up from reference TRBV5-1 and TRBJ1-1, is KAGVTQTPRYLIKTRGQQVTLSCSPISGHRSVSWYQQTPGQGLQFLFEYFSETQRNKGNFPGRFSGRQFSNSRSEMNVSTLELGDSALYLCASSYARIRDTEAFFGQGTRLTVV.

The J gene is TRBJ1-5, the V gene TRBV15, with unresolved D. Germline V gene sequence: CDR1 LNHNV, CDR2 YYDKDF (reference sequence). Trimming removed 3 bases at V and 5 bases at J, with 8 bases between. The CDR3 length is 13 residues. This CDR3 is CATSSQHDQPQHF. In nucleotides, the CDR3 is TGTGCCACCAGCAGCCAGCACGATCAGCCCCAGCATTTT. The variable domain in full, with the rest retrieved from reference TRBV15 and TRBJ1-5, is DAMVIQNPRYQVTQFGKPVTLSCSQTLNHNVMYWYQQKSSQAPKLLFHYYDKDFNNEADTPDNFQSRRPNTSFCFLDIRSPGLGDTAMYLCATSSQHDQPQHFGDGTRLSIL.

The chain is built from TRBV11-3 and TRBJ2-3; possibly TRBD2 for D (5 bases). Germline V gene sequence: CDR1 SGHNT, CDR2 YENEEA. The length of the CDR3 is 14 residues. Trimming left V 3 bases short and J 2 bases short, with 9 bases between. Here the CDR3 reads CASSFGESTDTQYF. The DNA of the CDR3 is TGTGCCAGCAGCTTTGGGGAGTCCACAGATACGCAGTATTTT.

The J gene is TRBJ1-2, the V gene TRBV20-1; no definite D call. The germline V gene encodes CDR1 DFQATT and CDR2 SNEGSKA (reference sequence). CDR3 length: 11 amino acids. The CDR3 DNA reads TGCAGGCCGGACGGTAACTATGGCTACACCTTC. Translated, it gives CRPDGNYGYTF.

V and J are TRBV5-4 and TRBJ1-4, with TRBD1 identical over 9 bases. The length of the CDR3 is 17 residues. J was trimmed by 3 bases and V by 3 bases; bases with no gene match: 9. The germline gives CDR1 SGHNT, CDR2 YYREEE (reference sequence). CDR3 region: CASSSKTGGQANEKLFF. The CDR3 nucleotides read TGTGCCAGCAGCTCGAAAACAGGGGGCCAGGCTAATGAAAAACTGTTTTTT.